This entry is about one T cell receptor beta chain. This clone was seen once. No cognate antigen has been identified for it. Within one base of it there is no much larger clone, and no base qualities were kept. These data come from a study of blood T cell repertoires in COVID-19 (dated by TCRdb to the early 2020s). About the full investigation: Samples from collaborators originated in the United States, Italy and Spain and spanned both the acute and convalescent phases of COVID-19. The material from the prospective study consisted of cDNA or gDNA derived from T cells, B-cell-depleted T cells, or PBMCs. Deeply sampled blood TCRbeta repertoires from subjects exposed to, actively infected with, or recovered from COVID-19 were included in the dataset. The repertoires were made available in a free public database intended to serve as a resource for research on the immune response to SARS-CoV-2. The samples were drawn from two sources: the first 160 participants of the ongoing ImmuneRACE study, and 1,254 subjects contributed by 6 global collaborators. Nearly every sample came with metadata listing a de-identified subject ID, COVID-19 status, age in years and sex. HLA class I and class II types, where available, came from metadata supplied by the sample provider rather than from assay-based typing.

Relative to germline, V is missing 10 bases and J is missing 7 bases, with 7 bases of the junction outside any gene match. The CDR3 spans 13 residues, from the cysteine through the phenylalanine. Here the CDR3 DNA is all that survives: 39 bases in frame from base 1. Overall study outcomes, separate from this receptor: The quantity of clinical and demographic metadata differed by source and by participant and was supplied without curation.

The immunoSEQ Assay, a bias-controlled multiplex PCR, was used to amplify TCRbeta CDR3 regions from genomic DNA. In the source study's methods: The number of nucleated cells in each sample was estimated by amplification of reference gene primers within the assay. Sequence reads were collapsed and filtered to measure the absolute abundance of every unique TCRbeta CDR3 rearrangement. Productive Simpson clonality was computed per sample as the square root of Simpson's diversity index over productive rearrangements. TCRdb holds this immuneACCESS table with in-frame rearrangements only. Some clones are missing; in checked studies, unresolved V genes explain under half, and the rest has no known cause. Clone size and V and J calls were adopted from that table, with D and trimming inferred from the DNA. Here the sample has 200,000 to 300,000 clones; 81% occur a single time. 7.9% of the sample is held by the ten biggest clonotypes.

Whole blood was collected in K2EDTA tubes by collaborating institutions according to the institutions' own protocols. For TCRbeta analysis, collaborators shipped samples in one of three forms: frozen whole blood, isolated PBMCs, or DNA extracted from either of those sample types. The chain links TRBV12-3 or TRBV12-4 with TRBJ1-6; TRBD1 matches 7 bases in the middle. The receptor was derived from a woman older than 75 with acute or convalescent COVID-19. The specimen was peripheral blood. The sequenced DNA: TGTGCCAAGGGGGCCCTTTGGAATTCACCCCTCCACTTT. Its translation is CAKGALWNSPLHF.